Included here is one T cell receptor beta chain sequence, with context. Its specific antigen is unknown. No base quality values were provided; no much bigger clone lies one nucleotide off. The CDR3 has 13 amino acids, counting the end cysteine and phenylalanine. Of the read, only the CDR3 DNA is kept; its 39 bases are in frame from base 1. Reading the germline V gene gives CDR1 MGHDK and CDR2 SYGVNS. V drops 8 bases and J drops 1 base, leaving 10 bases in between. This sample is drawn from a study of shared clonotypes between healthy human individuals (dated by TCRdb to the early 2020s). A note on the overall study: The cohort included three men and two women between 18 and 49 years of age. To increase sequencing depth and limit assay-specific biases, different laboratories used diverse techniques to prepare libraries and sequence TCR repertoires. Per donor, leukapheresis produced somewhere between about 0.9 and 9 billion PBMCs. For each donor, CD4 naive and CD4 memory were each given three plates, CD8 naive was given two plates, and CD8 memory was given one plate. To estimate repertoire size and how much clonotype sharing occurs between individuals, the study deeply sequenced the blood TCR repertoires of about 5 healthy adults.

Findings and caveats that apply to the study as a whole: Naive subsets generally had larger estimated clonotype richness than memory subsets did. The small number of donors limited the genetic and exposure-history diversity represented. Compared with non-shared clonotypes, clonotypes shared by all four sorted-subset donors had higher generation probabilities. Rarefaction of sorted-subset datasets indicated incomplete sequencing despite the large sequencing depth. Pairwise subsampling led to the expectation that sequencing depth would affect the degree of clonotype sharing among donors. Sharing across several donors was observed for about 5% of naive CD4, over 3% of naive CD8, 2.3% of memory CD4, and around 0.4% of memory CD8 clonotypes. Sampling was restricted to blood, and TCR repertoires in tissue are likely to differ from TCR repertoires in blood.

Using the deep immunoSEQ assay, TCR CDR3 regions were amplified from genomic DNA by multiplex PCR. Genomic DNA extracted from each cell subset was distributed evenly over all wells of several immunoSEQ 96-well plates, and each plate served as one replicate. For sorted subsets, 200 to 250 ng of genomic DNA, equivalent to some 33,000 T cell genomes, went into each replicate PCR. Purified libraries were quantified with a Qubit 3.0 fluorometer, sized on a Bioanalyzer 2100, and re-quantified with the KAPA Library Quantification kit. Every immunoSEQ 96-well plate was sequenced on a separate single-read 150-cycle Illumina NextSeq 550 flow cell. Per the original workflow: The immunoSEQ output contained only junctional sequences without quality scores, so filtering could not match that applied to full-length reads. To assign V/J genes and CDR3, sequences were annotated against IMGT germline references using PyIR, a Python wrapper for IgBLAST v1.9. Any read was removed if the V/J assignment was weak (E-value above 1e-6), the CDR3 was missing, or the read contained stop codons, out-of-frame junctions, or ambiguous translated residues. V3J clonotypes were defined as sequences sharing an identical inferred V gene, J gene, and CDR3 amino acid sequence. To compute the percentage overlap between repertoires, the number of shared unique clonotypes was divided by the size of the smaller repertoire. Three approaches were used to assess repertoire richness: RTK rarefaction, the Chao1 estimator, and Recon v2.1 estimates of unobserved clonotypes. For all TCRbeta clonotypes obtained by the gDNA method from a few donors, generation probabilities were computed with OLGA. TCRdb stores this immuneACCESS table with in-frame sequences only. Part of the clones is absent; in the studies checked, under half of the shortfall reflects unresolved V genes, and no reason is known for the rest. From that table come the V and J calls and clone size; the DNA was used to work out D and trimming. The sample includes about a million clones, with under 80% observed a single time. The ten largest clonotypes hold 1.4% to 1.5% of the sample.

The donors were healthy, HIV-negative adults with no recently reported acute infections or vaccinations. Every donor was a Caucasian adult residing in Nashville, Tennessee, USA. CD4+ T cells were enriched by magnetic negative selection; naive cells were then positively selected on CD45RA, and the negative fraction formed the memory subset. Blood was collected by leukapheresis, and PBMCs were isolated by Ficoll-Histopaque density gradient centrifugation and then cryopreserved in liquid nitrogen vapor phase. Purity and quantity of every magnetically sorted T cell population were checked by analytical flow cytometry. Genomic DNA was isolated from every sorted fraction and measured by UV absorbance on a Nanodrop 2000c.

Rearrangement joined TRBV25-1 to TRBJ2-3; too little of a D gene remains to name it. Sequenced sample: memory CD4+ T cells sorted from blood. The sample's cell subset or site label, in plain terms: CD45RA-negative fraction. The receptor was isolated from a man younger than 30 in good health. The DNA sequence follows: TGTGCCAGCGGAAAAGCAGGCACAGATACGCAGTATTTT. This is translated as CASGKAGTDTQYF. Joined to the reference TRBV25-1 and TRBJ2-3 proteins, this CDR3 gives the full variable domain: EADIYQTPRYLVIGTGKKITLECSQTMGHDKMYWYQQDPGMELHLIHYSYGVNSTEKGDLSSESTVSRIRTEHFPLTLESARPSHTSQYLCASGKAGTDTQYFGPGTRLTVL.